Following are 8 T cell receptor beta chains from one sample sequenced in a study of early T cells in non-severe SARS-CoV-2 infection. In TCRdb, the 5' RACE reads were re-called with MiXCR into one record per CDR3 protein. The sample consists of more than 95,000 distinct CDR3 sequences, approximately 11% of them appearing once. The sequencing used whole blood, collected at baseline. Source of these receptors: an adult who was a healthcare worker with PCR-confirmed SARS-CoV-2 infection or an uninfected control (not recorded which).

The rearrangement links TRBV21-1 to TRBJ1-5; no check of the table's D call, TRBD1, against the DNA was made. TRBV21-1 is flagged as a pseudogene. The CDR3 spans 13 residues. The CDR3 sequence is CARAGQGNQPQHF. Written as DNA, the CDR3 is TGTGCCAGGGCGGGACAGGGGAATCAGCCCCAGCATTTT.

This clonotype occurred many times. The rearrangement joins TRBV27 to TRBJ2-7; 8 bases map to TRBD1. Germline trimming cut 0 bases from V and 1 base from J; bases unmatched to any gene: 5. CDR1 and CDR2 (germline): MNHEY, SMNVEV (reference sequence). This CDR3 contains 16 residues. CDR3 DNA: TGTGCCAGCAGTTTATCGAGCACAGGGGGGTCCTACGAGCAGTACTTC. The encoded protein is CASSLSSTGGSYEQYF.

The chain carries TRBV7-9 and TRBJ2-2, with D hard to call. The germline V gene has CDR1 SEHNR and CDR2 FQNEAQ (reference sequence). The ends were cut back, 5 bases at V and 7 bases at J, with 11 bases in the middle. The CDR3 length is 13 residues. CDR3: CASSVKNGGELFF. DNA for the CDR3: TGTGCCAGCAGCGTAAAAAATGGCGGGGAGCTGTTTTTT.

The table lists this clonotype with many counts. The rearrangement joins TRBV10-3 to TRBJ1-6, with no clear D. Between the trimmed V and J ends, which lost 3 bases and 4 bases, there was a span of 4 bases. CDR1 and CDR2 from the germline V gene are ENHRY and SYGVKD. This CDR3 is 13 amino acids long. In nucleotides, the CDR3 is TGTGCCATCAGTGAAGGATATAATTCACCCCTCCACTTT. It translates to CAISEGYNSPLHF.

The CDR3 bases are TGTGCCAGCAGTCTAAACACGAACACTGAAGCTTTCTTT. It yields the protein CASSLNTNTEAFF. The chain has TRBV7-9 and TRBJ1-1; D is unresolved. With 6 bases removed from V and 1 base from J, the gap between germline ends came to 9 bases. In germline, CDR1 is SEHNR, CDR2 FQNEAQ (reference sequence). The CDR3 contains 13 residues.

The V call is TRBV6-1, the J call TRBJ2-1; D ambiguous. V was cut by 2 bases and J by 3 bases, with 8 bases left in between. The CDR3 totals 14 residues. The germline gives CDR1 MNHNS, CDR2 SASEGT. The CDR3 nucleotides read TGTGCCAGCAGTGAAAACAGCCACTACAATGAGCAGTTCTTC. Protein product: CASSENSHYNEQFF.

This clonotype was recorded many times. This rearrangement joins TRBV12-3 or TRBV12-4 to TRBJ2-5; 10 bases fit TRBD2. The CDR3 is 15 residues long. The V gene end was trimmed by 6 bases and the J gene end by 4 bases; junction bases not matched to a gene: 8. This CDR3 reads CASSRTWTSGETQYF. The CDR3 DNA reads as TGTGCCAGCAGCAGGACATGGACTAGCGGAGAGACCCAGTACTTC.

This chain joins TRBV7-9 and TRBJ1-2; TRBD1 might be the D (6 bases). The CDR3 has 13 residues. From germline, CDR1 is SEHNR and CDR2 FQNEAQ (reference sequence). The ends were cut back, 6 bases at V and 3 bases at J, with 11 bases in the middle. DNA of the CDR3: TGTGCCAGCAGACTAGGGGGTGACTATGGCTACACCTTC. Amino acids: CASRLGGDYGYTF.